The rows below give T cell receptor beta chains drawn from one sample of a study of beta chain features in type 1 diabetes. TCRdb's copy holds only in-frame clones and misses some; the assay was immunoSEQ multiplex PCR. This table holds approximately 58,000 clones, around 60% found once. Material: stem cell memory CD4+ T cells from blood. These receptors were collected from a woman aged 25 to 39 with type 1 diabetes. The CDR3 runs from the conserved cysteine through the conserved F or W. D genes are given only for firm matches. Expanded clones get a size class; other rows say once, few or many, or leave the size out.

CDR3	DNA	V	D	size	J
CASSYQGPKETQYF	TGTGCCAGCAGTTACCAGGGTCCGAAGGAGACCCAGTACTTC	TRBV6-5	-	-	TRBJ2-5
CASSEWGIKNIQYF	TGTGCCAGCAGTGAGTGGGGCATCAAAAACATTCAGTACTTC	TRBV2	-	-	TRBJ2-4
CASSQDQQRRQETQYF	TGTGCCAGCAGCCAAGACCAGCAGCGGAGACAAGAGACCCAGTACTTC	TRBV14	-	few	TRBJ2-5
CASSQDPSNQPQHF	TGCGCCAGCAGCCAAGATCCGAGCAATCAGCCCCAGCATTTT	TRBV4-1	-	few	TRBJ1-5
CASNLRGRHNTEAFF	TGTGCCAGTAATTTAAGGGGCAGACACAACACTGAAGCTTTCTTT	TRBV19	-	-	TRBJ1-1
CAWETGLNTEAFF	TGTGCCTGGGAGACAGGACTGAACACTGAAGCTTTCTTT	TRBV30	-	few	TRBJ1-1
CASSSATSGYQETQYF	TGCGCCAGCAGCTCAGCCACTAGCGGATACCAAGAGACCCAGTACTTC	TRBV5-1	TRBD2	-	TRBJ2-5
CASSPIGGTADTQYF	TGTGCCAGCTCACCAATAGGGGGCACCGCAGATACGCAGTATTTT	TRBV18	TRBD1	once	TRBJ2-3
CAWRRDRGLKYEQYF	TGTGCCTGGAGACGGGACAGGGGGCTTAAATACGAGCAGTACTTC	TRBV30	TRBD1	-	TRBJ2-7
CASSLVFREAPSSYNEQFF	TGTGCCAGCAGCTTAGTCTTCAGGGAGGCACCCAGCTCCTACAATGAGCAGTTCTTC	TRBV7-9	-	-	TRBJ2-1
CASSDGVGSGSSIQYF	TGTGCCAGCAGCGACGGGGTGGGTAGCGGGAGTAGCATTCAGTACTTC	TRBV9	TRBD2	-	TRBJ2-4
CASNPTTQNSYEQYF	TGCGCCAGCAATCCGACTACCCAAAACTCCTACGAGCAGTACTTC	TRBV5-1	-	-	TRBJ2-7
CASSIDWNTEAFF	TGTGCCAGCAGCATCGACTGGAACACTGAAGCTTTCTTT	TRBV7-9	-	once	TRBJ1-1
CSTRGRMNTEAFF	TGCAGCACGCGAGGGCGCATGAACACTGAAGCTTTCTTT	TRBV29-1	-	-	TRBJ1-1
CASSEYNEQFF	TGTGCCAGCAGCGAGTACAATGAGCAGTTCTTC	TRBV2	-	-	TRBJ2-1
CASSENPSGVDTQYF	TGTGCCAGCAGTGAAAATCCTAGCGGAGTAGATACGCAGTATTTT	TRBV6-1	TRBD2	few	TRBJ2-3
CSARQGSSSGNTIYF	TGCAGCGCCCGACAGGGGAGCTCCTCTGGAAACACCATATATTTT	TRBV29-1	TRBD1	few	TRBJ1-3
CASSQRLAGVETQYF	TGTGCCAGCAGTCAACGACTAGCGGGAGTGGAGACCCAGTACTTC	TRBV2	TRBD2	few	TRBJ2-5
CASSVDGTRRAFF	TGTGCCAGCAGCGTAGATGGTACCCGTCGGGCTTTCTTT	TRBV9	-	-	TRBJ1-1
CATSRETGQTYEQYF	TGTGCCACCAGCAGAGAAACGGGACAGACCTACGAGCAGTACTTC	TRBV15	TRBD1	few	TRBJ2-7
CSVKREGLTGELFF	TGCAGCGTCAAGCGGGAGGGCCTCACCGGGGAGCTGTTTTTT	TRBV29-1	TRBD2	few	TRBJ2-2
CASSPIVTWELFF	TGTGCCAGCTCACCAATCGTGACATGGGAGCTGTTTTTT	TRBV18	-	-	TRBJ2-2
CASSADRLSYEQYF	TGTGCCAGCAGCGCGGACAGACTCTCCTACGAGCAGTACTTC	TRBV9	-	-	TRBJ2-7
CSVGTGEETQYF	TGCAGCGTTGGAACAGGGGAAGAGACCCAGTACTTC	TRBV29-1	TRBD1	few	TRBJ2-5
CASSILLAGGRYNEQFF	TGTGCCAGCAGTATCCTGCTAGCGGGAGGGCGATACAATGAGCAGTTCTTC	TRBV28	TRBD2	-	TRBJ2-1
CASSGTSGITNEQYF	TGTGCCAGCTCAGGGACTAGCGGGATTACGAACGAGCAGTACTTC	TRBV18	TRBD2	-	TRBJ2-7
CAAADRGSTYEQYF	TGTGCCGCCGCAGACAGGGGGTCTACCTACGAGCAGTACTTC	TRBV10-3	TRBD1	few	TRBJ2-7
CSVEGQGFEKLFF	TGCAGCGTTGAGGGACAGGGATTCGAAAAACTGTTTTTT	TRBV29-1	TRBD1	-	TRBJ1-4
CASSLGSGGYNEQFF	TGTGCCAGCAGTTTAGGTAGCGGGGGATACAATGAGCAGTTCTTC	TRBV28	TRBD2	few	TRBJ2-1
CASSIRGSNIYEQYF	TGTGCCAGCAGCATCAGGGGCTCCAATATCTACGAGCAGTACTTC	TRBV13	-	-	TRBJ2-7
CASSQVSTPYNEQFF	TGTGCCAGCAGCCAAGTGAGTACCCCGTACAATGAGCAGTTCTTC	TRBV4-2	-	-	TRBJ2-1
CASSLDAQNNEQFF	TGCGCCAGCAGCTTGGATGCGCAAAACAATGAGCAGTTCTTC	TRBV5-1	-	few	TRBJ2-1
CASSTGQVVYEQYF	TGCGCCAGCAGCACGGGACAGGTTGTCTACGAGCAGTACTTC	TRBV5-1	TRBD1	-	TRBJ2-7
CAIKNRDRDTDTQYF	TGTGCCATCAAAAACCGGGACAGGGACACAGATACGCAGTATTTT	TRBV10-3	TRBD1	-	TRBJ2-3
CASSFQGVGVEKLFF	TGCGCCAGCAGCTTTCAGGGCGTCGGAGTGGAAAAACTGTTTTTT	TRBV5-1	-	-	TRBJ1-4
CASGSGGSYNEQFF	TGTGCCAGCGGCTCGGGAGGTTCCTACAATGAGCAGTTCTTC	TRBV7-3	TRBD2	-	TRBJ2-1
CASSVSDRGLHF	TGTGCCAGCAGTGTAAGCGACAGAGGCCTGCATTTT	TRBV2	-	once	TRBJ1-5
CASSFWTQGGPGELFF	TGTGCCAGCAGCTTTTGGACCCAAGGGGGACCCGGGGAGCTGTTTTTT	TRBV7-3	-	few	TRBJ2-2
CASSPWTSSRYTQYF	TGCGCCAGCAGCCCGTGGACTTCATCTCGATATACGCAGTATTTT	TRBV4-1	-	-	TRBJ2-3
CASSVASGQSEAYEQYF	TGTGCCAGCAGCGTAGCTTCCGGACAGTCGGAGGCCTACGAGCAGTACTTC	TRBV9	-	-	TRBJ2-7
CASSWGEHEQYF	TGCGCCAGCAGCTGGGGGGAACACGAGCAGTACTTC	TRBV5-1	-	few	TRBJ2-7
CSVLPLSGVSTDTQYF	TGCAGCGTCCTCCCCCTTAGCGGGGTGAGCACAGATACGCAGTATTTT	TRBV29-1	TRBD2	-	TRBJ2-3
CASSLRVASYNEQFF	TGCGCCAGCAGCTTGAGGGTAGCGAGCTACAATGAGCAGTTCTTC	TRBV5-1	-	-	TRBJ2-1
CASSSRLAGVNEQFF	TGCGCCAGCAGCTCACGACTAGCGGGGGTCAATGAGCAGTTCTTC	TRBV5-1	TRBD2	-	TRBJ2-1
CASRGTGIRETQYF	TGCGCCAGCAGGGGGACAGGGATCCGAGAGACCCAGTACTTC	TRBV4-1	TRBD1	-	TRBJ2-5
CASRAPRDGQETQYF	TGTGCCAGCAGGGCCCCGCGGGACGGCCAAGAGACCCAGTACTTC	TRBV6-5	-	-	TRBJ2-5
CSVEARGQETQYF	TGCAGCGTTGAAGCCCGGGGACAAGAGACCCAGTACTTC	TRBV29-1	-	-	TRBJ2-5
CSAPAKPQHF	TGCAGTGCCCCTGCGAAGCCCCAGCATTTT	TRBV20-1	-	-	TRBJ1-5
CSVGQLSYEQYF	TGCAGCGTGGGACAGTTGTCCTACGAGCAGTACTTC	TRBV29-1	TRBD1	-	TRBJ2-7
CAISESRAGVSYEQYF	TGTGCCATCAGTGAGTCGAGGGCGGGAGTCTCCTACGAGCAGTACTTC	TRBV10-3	TRBD2	-	TRBJ2-7
CASSPTDRGLNGYTF	TGTGCCAGCTCACCGACGGACAGGGGATTGAATGGCTACACCTTC	TRBV18	TRBD1	-	TRBJ1-2
CASSRLIEQYF	TGTGCCAGCAGCAGACTTATCGAGCAGTACTTC	TRBV21-1	-	-	TRBJ2-7
CASSLGTGTGFYEQYF	TGTGCCAGCAGCTTAGGTACCGGGACAGGGTTCTACGAGCAGTACTTC	TRBV11-3	TRBD1	-	TRBJ2-7